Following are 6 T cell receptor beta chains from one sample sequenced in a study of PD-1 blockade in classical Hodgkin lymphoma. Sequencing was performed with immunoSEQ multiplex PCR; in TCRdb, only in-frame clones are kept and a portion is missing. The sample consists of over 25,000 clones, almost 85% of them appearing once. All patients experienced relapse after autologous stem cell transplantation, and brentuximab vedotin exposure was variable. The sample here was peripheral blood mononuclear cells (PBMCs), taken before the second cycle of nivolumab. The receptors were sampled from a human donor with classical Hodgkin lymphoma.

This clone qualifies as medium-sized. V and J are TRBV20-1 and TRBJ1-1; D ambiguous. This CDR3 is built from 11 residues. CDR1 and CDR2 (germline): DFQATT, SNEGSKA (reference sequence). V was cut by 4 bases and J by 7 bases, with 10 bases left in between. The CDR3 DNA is TGCAGTGCTACGGGCGCGAATGAAGCTTTCTTT. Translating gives CSATGANEAFF.

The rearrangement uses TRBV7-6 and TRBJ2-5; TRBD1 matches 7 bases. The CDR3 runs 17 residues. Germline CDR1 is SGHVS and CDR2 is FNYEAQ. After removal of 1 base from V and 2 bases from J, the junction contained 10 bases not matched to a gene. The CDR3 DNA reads TGTGCCAGCAGCTTAGGTTGGGGGACAGCCCCACAAGAGACCCAGTACTTC. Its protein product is CASSLGWGTAPQETQYF.

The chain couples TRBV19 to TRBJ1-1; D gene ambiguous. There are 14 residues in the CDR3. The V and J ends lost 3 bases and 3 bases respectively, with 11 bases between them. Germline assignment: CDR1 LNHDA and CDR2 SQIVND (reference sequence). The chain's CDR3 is CASSIPYLHTEAFF. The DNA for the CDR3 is TGTGCCAGTAGTATTCCGTACTTGCACACTGAAGCTTTCTTT.

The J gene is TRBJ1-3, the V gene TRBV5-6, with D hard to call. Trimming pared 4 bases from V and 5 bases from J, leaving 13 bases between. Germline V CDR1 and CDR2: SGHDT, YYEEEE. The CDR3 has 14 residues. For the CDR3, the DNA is TGTGCCAGCAGCGCCGACGACGTTAGAAACACCATATATTTT. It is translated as CASSADDVRNTIYF.

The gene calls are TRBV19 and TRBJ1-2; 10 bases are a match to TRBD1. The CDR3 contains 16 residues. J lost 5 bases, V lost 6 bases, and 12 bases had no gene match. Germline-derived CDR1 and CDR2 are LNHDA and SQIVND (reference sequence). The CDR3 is CASSRDRGQLPYGYTF. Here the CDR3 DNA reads TGTGCCAGTAGCCGGGACAGGGGCCAGCTACCGTATGGCTACACCTTC.

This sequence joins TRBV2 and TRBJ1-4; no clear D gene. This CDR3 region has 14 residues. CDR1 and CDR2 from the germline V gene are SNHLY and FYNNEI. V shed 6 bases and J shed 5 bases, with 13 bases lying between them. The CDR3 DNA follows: TGTGCCAGCAGCGGGAGTTGGGCCAATGAAAAACTGTTTTTT. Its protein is CASSGSWANEKLFF.